Each of the 3 T cell receptor beta chains below was sequenced from the same sample in a study of blood T cell repertoires in COVID-19 (dated by TCRdb to between 2020 and 2021). Libraries were made using the immunoSEQ multiplex PCR assay. TCRdb carries this immuneACCESS record with in-frame sequences only. Its versions omit some clonotypes, under half of them owing to an unresolved V gene in the studies checked, with the rest unexplained. The sample yields 200,000 to 250,000 clones; approximately 86% were counted once. The ten largest make up about 14% of the sample. Material: PBMCs or T cells enriched from blood (not recorded which). The origin of the receptors is a woman aged 45-59 years with acute COVID-19.

The V gene is TRBV3-1 (or the pseudogene TRBV3-2), the J gene TRBJ1-3, with 8 bases identical to TRBD1. J lost 4 bases, V lost 1 base, and 3 bases had no gene match. Germline values: CDR1 LGHDT, CDR2 YNNKEL (reference sequence). This CDR3 comprises 15 residues. CDR3 sequence (DNA): TGTGCCAGCAGCCAAGGGGACAGGTTGGGAAACACCATATATTTT. Translating it yields CASSQGDRLGNTIYF.

The chain carries TRBV28 and TRBJ1-1; weak D call: TRBD1 (5 bases). The CDR3 sequence is 16 residues long. Germline values: CDR1 MDHEN, CDR2 SYDVKM. V lost 8 bases to trimming and J lost 5 bases, with 24 bases between them. The CDR3 bases are TGTGCCAGCTCACCTGGGGGGGTCAAGACTATAACTGAAGCTTTCTTT. It specifies CASSPGGVKTITEAFF. Full variable domain (rest looked up from reference TRBV28 and TRBJ1-1): DVKVTQSSRYLVKRTGEKVFLECVQDMDHENMFWYRQDPGLGLRLIYFSYDVKMKEKGDIPEGYSVSREKKERFSLILESASTNQTSMYLCASSPGGVKTITEAFFGQGTRLTVV.

V gene TRBV28 combines with J gene TRBJ1-1, with 7 bases that match TRBD1. This CDR3 region has 15 residues. V gave up 4 bases and J gave up 4 bases; unmatched junction bases: 9. Germline loops: CDR1 MDHEN, CDR2 SYDVKM. As DNA, the CDR3 is TGTGCCAGCAGTTCCGCCGACAGGGTAGGCACTGAAGCTTTCTTT. It translates to CASSSADRVGTEAFF.